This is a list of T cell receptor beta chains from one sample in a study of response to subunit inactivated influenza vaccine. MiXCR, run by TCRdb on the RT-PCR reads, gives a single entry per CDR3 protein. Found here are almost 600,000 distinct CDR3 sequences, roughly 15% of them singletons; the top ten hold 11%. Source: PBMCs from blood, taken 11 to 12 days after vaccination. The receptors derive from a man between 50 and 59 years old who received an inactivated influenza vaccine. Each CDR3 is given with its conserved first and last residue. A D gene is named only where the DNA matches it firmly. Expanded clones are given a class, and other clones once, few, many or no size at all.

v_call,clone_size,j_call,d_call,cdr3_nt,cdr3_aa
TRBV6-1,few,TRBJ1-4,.,TGTGCCAGCAGTCCCGGTAGCGGGAGGGAAAAACTGTTTTTT,CASSPGSGREKLFF
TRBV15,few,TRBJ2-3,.,TGTGCCACCGCCAGCGCAAGGACGAGGGAAGATACGCAGTATTTT,CATASARTREDTQYF
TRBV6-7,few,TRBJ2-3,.,TGTGCCAGCAGTCCGCCTCTGACTAACACAGATACGCAGTATTTT,CASSPPLTNTDTQYF
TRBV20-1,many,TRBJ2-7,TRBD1,TGCAGTGCTAGAGAAGACAGGGCCACGGGGTACGAGCAGTACTTC,CSAREDRATGYEQYF
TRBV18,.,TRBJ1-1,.,TGTGCCAGCTCACCATTTGAGGGATACACTGAAGCTTTCTTT,CASSPFEGYTEAFF
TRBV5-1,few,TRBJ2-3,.,TGCGCCAGCACCCCTAGCGGCAGGGGTACAGATACGCAGTATTTT,CASTPSGRGTDTQYF
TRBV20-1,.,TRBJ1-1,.,TGCAGTGCTAGGGAGGGGCCCCCCTATCTTTCCACTGAAGCTTTCTTT,CSAREGPPYLSTEAFF
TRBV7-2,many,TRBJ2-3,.,TGTGCCAGCAACCCAGGGGCCGGGGATACGCAGTATTTT,CASNPGAGDTQYF
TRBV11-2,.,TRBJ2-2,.,TGTGCCAGCAGCCCAAGGACGATGTACCCTCGGGACACCGGGGAGCTGTTTTTT,CASSPRTMYPRDTGELFF
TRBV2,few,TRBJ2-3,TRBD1,TGTGCCAGCAAGTCGAGCAGGACAGGGGCATTCACAGATACGCAGTATTTT,CASKSSRTGAFTDTQYF
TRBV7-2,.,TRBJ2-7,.,TGTGCCAGCAGCTTGACAAGGTTCTACGAGCAGTACTTC,CASSLTRFYEQYF
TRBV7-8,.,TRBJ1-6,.,TGTGCCAGCAGCTTAGCGCTCGGGGATATGGGTTCACCCCTCCACTTT,CASSLALGDMGSPLHF
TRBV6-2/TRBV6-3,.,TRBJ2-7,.,TGTGCCAGCACTACTCTGAGCGTCGGCGAGCAGTACTTC,CASTTLSVGEQYF
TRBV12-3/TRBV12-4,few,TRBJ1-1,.,TGTGCCAGCACGCGTGGCTTGAACACTGAAGCTTTCTTT,CASTRGLNTEAFF
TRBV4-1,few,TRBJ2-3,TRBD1,TGCGCCAGCAGCCAAGACGGGACAGGGGAGCTTTGGGATACGCAGTATTTT,CASSQDGTGELWDTQYF
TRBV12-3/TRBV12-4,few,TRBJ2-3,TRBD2,TGTGCCAGCCACGAATCTAGCGGGAGTCCAGATACGCAGTATTTT,CASHESSGSPDTQYF
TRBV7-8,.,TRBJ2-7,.,TGTGCCAGCAGTCCGGGTAAGGAGCAGTACTTC,CASSPGKEQYF
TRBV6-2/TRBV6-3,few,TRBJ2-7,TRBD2,TGTGCCAGCAGTGTAACTAGCGGAAGCTCCTACGAGCAGTACTTC,CASSVTSGSSYEQYF
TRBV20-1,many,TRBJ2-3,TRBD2,TGCAGTGCTAGACACGAGGGACTACATACACTCACAGATACGCAGTATTTT,CSARHEGLHTLTDTQYF
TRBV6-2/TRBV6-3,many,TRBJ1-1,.,TGTGCCAGCAGCGACCTTTTCTCGAAGGCTGAAGCTTTCTTT,CASSDLFSKAEAFF
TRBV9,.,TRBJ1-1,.,TGTGCCAGCAGCGCGGGGAGGGGCACTGAAGCTTTCTTT,CASSAGRGTEAFF
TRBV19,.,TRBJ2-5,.,TGTGCCAGTAGTATATCCCGGACCAGGGGTGCTCGAGAGACCCAGTACTTC,CASSISRTRGARETQYF
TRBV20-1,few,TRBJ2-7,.,TGCAGTGCTAGAGCCCCGCAGGGGTTTGAGCAGTACTTC,CSARAPQGFEQYF
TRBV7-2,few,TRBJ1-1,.,TGTGCCAGCAGCCCAGTGGGCGGGGTAAAAACTGAAGCTTTCTTT,CASSPVGGVKTEAFF
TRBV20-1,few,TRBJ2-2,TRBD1,TGCAGTGCTAGAGTGCGGGGGACAGGGGGCCCTTGGACCGGGGAGCTGTTTTTT,CSARVRGTGGPWTGELFF
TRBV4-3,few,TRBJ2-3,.,TGCGCCAGCAGCCCAGGGACGGCCGTTTCAGATACGCAGTATTTT,CASSPGTAVSDTQYF
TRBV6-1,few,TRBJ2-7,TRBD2,TGTGCCAGCACGAATAGCGGGAACTCCTACGAGCAGTACTTC,CASTNSGNSYEQYF
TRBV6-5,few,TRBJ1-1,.,TGTGCCAGCACCAACAGGGTTGAAGCTTTCTTT,CASTNRVEAFF
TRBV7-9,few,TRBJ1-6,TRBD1,TGTGCCAGCAGGGGGGACAGCTATAATTCACCCCTCCACTTT,CASRGDSYNSPLHF
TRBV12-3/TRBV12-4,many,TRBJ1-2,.,TGTGCCAGCGGTTTTAGGGTCGGCTACACCTTC,CASGFRVGYTF
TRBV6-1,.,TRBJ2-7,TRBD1,TGTGCCAGCAGTCAACCGGGACAGGTCTTTTACGAGCAGTACTTC,CASSQPGQVFYEQYF
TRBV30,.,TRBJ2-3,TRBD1,TGTGCCTGGAGTGTAGGGGGCGTAGATACGCAGTATTTT,CAWSVGGVDTQYF
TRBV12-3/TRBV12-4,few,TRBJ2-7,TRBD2,TGTGCCAGCAGTCCCCCTGGTGGGGCGGGGGACTCCTACGAGCAGTACTTC,CASSPPGGAGDSYEQYF
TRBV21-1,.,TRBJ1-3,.,TGTGCCAGCAGCTCCCCCAGGGGTCCATCAGGAAACACCATATATTTT,CASSSPRGPSGNTIYF
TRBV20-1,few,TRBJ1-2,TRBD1,TGCAGTTTAAGTATGGGACAGGGGTTAGACTATGGCTACACCTTC,CSLSMGQGLDYGYTF
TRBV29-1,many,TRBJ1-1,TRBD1,TGCAGCGTTCGGACAGGGGCTTTACGGGGTTTGAACACTGAAGCTTTCTTT,CSVRTGALRGLNTEAFF
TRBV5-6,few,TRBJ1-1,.,TGTGCCAGCAGCTGGGGGACGGAGAACACTGAAGCTTTCTTT,CASSWGTENTEAFF
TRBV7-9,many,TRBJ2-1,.,TGTGCCAGCAGCTTAAGAGGGGGCAATGAGCAGTTCTTC,CASSLRGGNEQFF
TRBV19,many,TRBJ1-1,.,TGTGCCAGTCGCGGGGGGGGTACTGAAGCTTTCTTT,CASRGGGTEAFF
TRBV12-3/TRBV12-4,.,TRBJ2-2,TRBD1,TGTGCCAGCAGTGACCGGACAGGGACAATAACCGGGGAGCTGTTTTTT,CASSDRTGTITGELFF
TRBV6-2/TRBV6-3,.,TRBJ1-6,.,TGTGCCAGCAGTTTTACCTGGGGACTACGTTCACCCTATAATTCACCCCTCCACTTT,CASSFTWGLRSPYNSPLHF
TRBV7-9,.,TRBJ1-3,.,TGTGCCAGCAGCTTAGGGCTCGGGAGTTTTGGAAACACCATATATTTT,CASSLGLGSFGNTIYF
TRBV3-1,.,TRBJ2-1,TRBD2,TGTGCCAGCAGCCAGAGACCGGGACTAGAGGGTATCTTC,CASSQRPGLEGIF
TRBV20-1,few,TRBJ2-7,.,TGCAGTGCTAGAGGGCCCACTAGGGCCTACGAGCAGTACTTC,CSARGPTRAYEQYF
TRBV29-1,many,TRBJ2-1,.,TGCAGCGTTTCACTGCTTGGTCTAGGGGATGAGCAGTTCTTC,CSVSLLGLGDEQFF